The TCR beta chain described here comes from a study of T cell responses to AZD1222 COVID-19 vaccine. Germline V gene data show CDR1 as SGDLS and CDR2 as YYNGEE. The CDR3 is made up of 17 amino acids. Trimming removed 4 bases from V and 4 bases from J, with 23 bases in between. Note on this clone: Its cognate antigen is unknown.

The protocol was immunoSEQ multiplex PCR, while the TCRdb copy is restricted to in-frame clones and leaves out a portion. The sample shows 90,000 to 150,000 clones, roughly 89% of them seen only once. Notes on the study in general: Donors, mostly white British, included more females; clonal diversity was possibly underestimated. At baseline, just a handful of AZD1222 recipients tested seropositive.

This specimen was peripheral blood, taken on day 0 of AZD1222 vaccination. The chain has TRBV9 and TRBJ2-5; D is ambiguous. This clonotype was obtained from an adult in good health. The DNA of the CDR3 is TGTGCCAGCAGCCCCTCCGGCTCGGGCTTTAGGGTAGAGACCCAGTACTTC. Its protein is CASSPSGSGFRVETQYF.